The 32 T cell receptor beta chains listed next were all sequenced from one sample in a study of shared clonotypes between healthy human individuals. TCRdb keeps only in-frame clones here, not all; method: immunoSEQ multiplex PCR. The sample records millions of clones, about 93% being singletons. Terminally differentiated effector memory CD45RA+ cells were excluded from the naive CD8 cells, which were CD45RO-negative and positively selected for CCR7. The sequenced material came from naive CD8+ T cells from PBMCs. The receptors stem from a man younger than 35 in good health. Some clones in this sample may be carry-over from other donors' samples.

The gene calls are TRBV19 and TRBJ1-2, with D hard to call. In germline, CDR1 is LNHDA, CDR2 SQIVND (reference sequence). V was cut by 5 bases and J by 4 bases, with 11 bases left in between. There are 13 residues in the CDR3. Written as DNA, the CDR3 is TGTGCCAGTAGTTTCGGACCGAGCTATGGCTACACCTTC. Translation gives CASSFGPSYGYTF.

The V and J genes are TRBV27 and TRBJ1-5; D unclear. V gave up 6 bases and J gave up 0 bases, with 12 bases separating them. Germline V lookup: CDR1 MNHEY, CDR2 SMNVEV (reference sequence). There are 15 residues in the CDR3. The CDR3 spells CASSPWVDSNQPQHF. CDR3 nucleotides: TGTGCCAGCAGCCCCTGGGTGGATAGCAATCAGCCCCAGCATTTT.

The chain recombines TRBV5-6 with TRBJ2-2; the D is unclear. This CDR3 contains 13 residues. The germline V and J ends were trimmed by 6 bases and 4 bases, with 10 bases remaining between them. Germline V gene data show CDR1 as SGHDT and CDR2 as YYEEEE. The chain's CDR3 is CASTPGVTGELFF. CDR3 in DNA: TGTGCCAGCACCCCCGGCGTCACCGGGGAGCTGTTTTTT.

The CDR3 DNA reads TGTGCCAGCAGTCCTACAGGGGGGAGCAATCAGCCCCAGCATTTT. Translating gives CASSPTGGSNQPQHF. The chain uses TRBV9 and TRBJ1-5, with 8 bases identical to TRBD1. The V segment lost 5 bases and the J segment 1 base; nucleotides outside the gene matches: 5. This CDR3 has 15 residues. Germline CDR1 and CDR2: SGDLS and YYNGEE.

The chain employs TRBV27 and TRBJ2-2; D unresolved. Germline V gives CDR1 MNHEY, CDR2 SMNVEV (reference sequence). CDR3 length: 19 residues. V lost 0 bases and J lost 4, with 21 bases in between. The CDR3 reads CASSLSWGLGRLLTGELFF. CDR3 coding DNA: TGTGCCAGCAGTTTATCTTGGGGTCTAGGCCGACTCCTCACCGGGGAGCTGTTTTTT.

This sequence joins TRBV19 and TRBJ2-6; no firm D call. Trimming left V 1 base short and J 1 base short, with 5 bases between. The CDR3 is 15 amino acids. In germline, CDR1 is LNHDA, CDR2 SQIVND (reference sequence). CDR3 sequence reads: CASSIVRSGANVLTF. The DNA of the CDR3 is TGTGCCAGTAGTATAGTCCGTTCTGGGGCCAACGTCCTGACTTTC.

V usage is TRBV2 and J usage is TRBJ2-1, with no clear D. Germline V CDR1 and CDR2: SNHLY, FYNNEI. The V end lost 3 bases, the J end lost 9 bases, and 9 bases lay between the germline ends. The CDR3 is 12 residues long. Here the CDR3 reads CASSEAVGEQFF. In DNA, the CDR3 is TGTGCCAGCAGTGAGGCCGTAGGTGAGCAGTTCTTC.

This clone was picked up one time. The chain has TRBV28 and TRBJ2-5; D uncertain. Trimming took off 1 base at V and 3 bases at J, with 6 bases between the two ends. Germline CDR1 reads MDHEN; CDR2 reads SYDVKM. This CDR3 comprises 13 residues. The CDR3 spells CASSLYSEETQYF. For the CDR3, the DNA is TGTGCCAGCAGTTTATATTCGGAAGAGACCCAGTACTTC.

The chain has TRBV7-2 and TRBJ2-1, with TRBD2 identical over 12 bases. The trim removed 5 bases at V and 6 bases at J, leaving 11 bases unmatched. The germline gives CDR1 SGHTA, CDR2 FQGNSA. The CDR3 runs 17 residues. The CDR3 coding sequence is TGTGCCAGCAGCCGGCTAGCGGGAGGGCCCCCCTTCAATGAGCAGTTCTTC. It codes for CASSRLAGGPPFNEQFF. The entire variable domain, with the rest obtained from reference TRBV7-2 and TRBJ2-1, is as follows: GAGVSQSPSNKVTEKGKDVELRCDPISGHTALYWYRQSLGQGLEFLIYFQGNSAPDKSGLPSDRFSAERTGGSVSTLTIQRTQQEDSAVYLCASSRLAGGPPFNEQFFGPGTRLTVL.

V usage is TRBV6-5 and J usage is TRBJ2-7, with 7 bases identical to TRBD2. Germline V gives CDR1 MNHEY, CDR2 SVGAGI. This CDR3 spans 13 amino acids. V shed 5 bases and J 2 bases; nucleotides not matched to a gene: 3. The CDR3 DNA sequence: TGTGCCAGCAGTGCCGGACTAGCCTACGAGCAGTACTTC. Protein sequence: CASSAGLAYEQYF.

This clone was observed a single time. The genes are TRBV19 and TRBJ2-7, with a weak D call TRBD1 (5 bases). The germline CDR1 and CDR2 sequences are LNHDA and SQIVND (reference sequence). The CDR3 is made up of 13 amino acids. V was pared by 5 bases and J by 5 bases, with 13 bases between. The CDR3 here is CASSPYRQNEQYF. Written as DNA, the CDR3 is TGTGCCAGTAGTCCCTACCGACAGAACGAGCAGTACTTC.

This chain connects TRBV5-6 to TRBJ1-1; D remains ambiguous. The V gene lost 4 bases and the J gene lost 1 base, with 11 bases spanning the gap. The CDR3 runs 14 residues. Per the germline V gene, CDR1 is SGHDT and CDR2 is YYEEEE. The CDR3 bases are TGTGCCAGCAGCCGATGGGTTACGAACACTGAAGCTTTCTTT. Protein sequence: CASSRWVTNTEAFF. The full variable domain, its missing parts supplied by reference TRBV5-6 and TRBJ1-1, is DAGVTQSPTHLIKTRGQQVTLRCSPKSGHDTVSWYQQALGQGPQFIFQYYEEEERQRGNFPDRFSGHQFPNYSSELNVNALLLGDSALYLCASSRWVTNTEAFFGQGTRLTVV.

The chain recombines TRBV28 with TRBJ2-5; TRBD2 agrees at 7 bases. J gave up 2 bases and V 2 bases, and 8 bases lay outside the gene matches. The CDR3 runs 16 residues. CDR1 MDHEN and CDR2 SYDVKM come from the germline V gene. CDR3 bases: TGTGCCAGCAGTTTAAGGTGGGCGGGAGAGCAAGAGACCCAGTACTTC. It specifies CASSLRWAGEQETQYF.

This clone was detected once. The chain couples TRBV7-9 to TRBJ2-7; no clear D. The V end was cut by 3 bases, the J end by 5 bases, with 11 bases between. CDR1 SEHNR and CDR2 FQNEAQ come from the germline V gene (reference sequence). This CDR3 is built from 13 residues. The CDR3 coding sequence is TGTGCCAGCAGCTTCGATGAAGTCGACGAGCAGTACTTC. Translated, it gives CASSFDEVDEQYF.

This rearrangement joins TRBV19 to TRBJ2-2; maybe TRBD1 (5 bases). The CDR3 is 16 residues long. Deletions cut 7 bases from V and 2 bases from J, with 17 bases between. Per the germline V gene, CDR1 is LNHDA and CDR2 is SQIVND (reference sequence). This chain's CDR3 is CASMTSDSFNTGELFF. The CDR3 region has the DNA TGTGCCAGTATGACGTCCGACAGCTTCAACACCGGGGAGCTGTTTTTT. The full variable domain, rest sourced from reference TRBV19 and TRBJ2-2, is DGGITQSPKYLFRKEGQNVTLSCEQNLNHDAMYWYRQDPGQGLRLIYYSQIVNDFQKGDIAEGYSVSREKKESFPLTVTSAQKNPTAFYLCASMTSDSFNTGELFFGEGSRLTVL.

The rearrangement joins TRBV7-9 to TRBJ2-1, with D tentatively TRBD2 (5 bases). The germline V gene has CDR1 SEHNR and CDR2 FQNEAQ (reference sequence). Trimming removed 7 bases from V and 5 bases from J, with 12 bases in between. The CDR3 is made up of 13 amino acids. The chain's CDR3 is CASTFSGNNEQFF. The CDR3 DNA reads as TGTGCCAGCACCTTCTCGGGGAACAATGAGCAGTTCTTC.

This chain links TRBV6-5 with TRBJ2-5; D not certain. The germline CDR1 and CDR2 sequences are MNHEY and SVGAGI. The CDR3 contains 12 residues. The ends were cut back, 8 bases at V and 7 bases at J, with 14 bases in the middle. The CDR3 DNA follows: TGTGCCAGCCTTGGACCGCTGGGGACCCAGTACTTC. This sequence encodes CASLGPLGTQYF.

This sequence joins TRBV11-2 and TRBJ2-6; D is ambiguous. The CDR3 covers 14 residues. CDR1 is SGHAT, CDR2 FQNNGV, per germline. The germline V and J ends were trimmed by 5 bases and 3 bases, with 8 bases remaining between them. For the CDR3, the DNA is TGTGCCAGCAGCCCCCCGTATGGGGCCAACGTCCTGACTTTC. Translated: CASSPPYGANVLTF.

This sequence joins TRBV27 and TRBJ2-3; 8 nucleotides match TRBD2. The junction had 10 bases not matched to a gene; V was cut back by 5 bases and J by 0 bases. The CDR3 totals 17 residues. The germline V gene has CDR1 MNHEY and CDR2 SMNVEV (reference sequence). CDR3 DNA: TGTGCCAGCAGTCCCCTAGAGATAGCGGGGAGCACAGATACGCAGTATTTT. This codes for CASSPLEIAGSTDTQYF.

V usage is TRBV9 and J usage is TRBJ2-7, with D hard to call. Germline CDR1 is SGDLS and CDR2 is YYNGEE. This CDR3 is built from 15 residues. V was shortened by 2 bases and J by 3 bases, with 15 bases between the two germline ends. CDR3 protein: CASSVSPEGGYEQYF. For the CDR3, the DNA is TGTGCCAGCAGCGTCTCCCCGGAAGGCGGCTACGAGCAGTACTTC.

V gene TRBV27 combines with J gene TRBJ2-1; 13 positions agree with TRBD2. The CDR3 extends over 15 amino acids. The germline V gene encodes CDR1 MNHEY and CDR2 SMNVEV (reference sequence). Unmatched junction bases numbered 3, after V lost 5 bases and J lost 5 bases. The CDR3 region has the DNA TGTGCCAGCAGTCGGGGACTAGCGGGGAACAATGAGCAGTTCTTC. It translates to CASSRGLAGNNEQFF.

V is TRBV7-9 and J is TRBJ1-4; TRBD1 matches at 7 bases. Germline V CDR1 and CDR2: SEHNR, FQNEAQ (reference sequence). The CDR3 extends over 16 amino acids. V lost 5 bases to trimming and J lost 2 bases; unmatched junction nucleotides: 8. This CDR3 is CASSPSDRDTNEKLFF. Written as DNA, the CDR3 is TGTGCCAGCAGCCCAAGTGACAGGGACACTAATGAAAAACTGTTTTTT.

The genes are TRBV18 and TRBJ2-1, with TRBD1 identical over 9 bases. Per germline, CDR1 KGHSH and CDR2 LQKENI. V gave up 8 bases and J gave up 7 bases; unmatched junction bases: 9. The CDR3 has 14 residues. CDR3 nucleotide sequence: TGTGCCAGCGCCGGGACAGGGTCTCGGAATGAGCAGTTCTTC. This gives the protein CASAGTGSRNEQFF.

For this clone: Distinct nucleotide sequences in the sample also encode this CDR3. The chain recombines TRBV19 with TRBJ2-1; unclear D gene. CDR1 LNHDA and CDR2 SQIVND come from the germline V gene (reference sequence). The CDR3 spans 12 residues. V was pared by 2 bases and J by 5 bases, with 4 bases between. The CDR3 region is CASSIIHNEQFF. CDR3 bases: TGTGCCAGTAGTATAATCCACAATGAGCAGTTCTTC.

This chain connects TRBV5-6 to TRBJ2-1; D perhaps matches TRBD2 (5 bases). CDR3 length: 15 amino acids. Deletions cut 3 bases from V and 5 bases from J, with 15 bases between. The germline CDR1 and CDR2 sequences are SGHDT and YYEEEE. CDR3 sequence reads: CASSSDYLLNNEQFF. The CDR3 nucleotides are TGTGCCAGCAGCTCAGACTATCTTCTAAACAATGAGCAGTTCTTC.

The J gene is TRBJ2-7, the V gene TRBV7-9, with 10 positions matching TRBD1. CDR3 length: 16 residues. The germline V gene encodes CDR1 SEHNR and CDR2 FQNEAQ (reference sequence). After removal of 4 bases from V and 3 bases from J, the junction contained 9 bases not matched to a gene. The CDR3 DNA sequence: TGTGCCAGCAGCTCGACCAGACAGGGGGCCTACTACGAGCAGTACTTC. This translates into CASSSTRQGAYYEQYF.

This clone was detected once. V and J are TRBV11-3 and TRBJ2-5, with D possibly matching TRBD1 (6 bases). The ends were cut back, 5 bases at V and 1 base at J, with 8 bases in the middle. CDR1 SGHNT and CDR2 YENEEA come from the germline V gene. CDR3 length: 13 amino acids. CDR3 loop: CASSPGVQETQYF. In DNA form, the CDR3 reads TGTGCCAGCAGCCCAGGGGTCCAAGAGACCCAGTACTTC.

Many counts were recorded for this clone. V gene TRBV6-1 combines with J gene TRBJ2-7; D gene uncertain. The V gene lost 6 bases and the J gene lost 5 bases, with 11 bases spanning the gap. CDR3 length equals 12 residues. In germline, CDR1 is MNHNS, CDR2 SASEGT. As DNA, the CDR3 is TGTGCCAGCAGCCCTATCCGCCACGAGCAGTACTTC. Protein product: CASSPIRHEQYF.

This clone was recorded a few times. V is TRBV7-9 and J is TRBJ1-1; 7 nucleotides match TRBD1. CDR3 length: 13 amino acids. The V and J ends lost 3 bases and 7 bases, in that order; junction bases with no gene match: 5. Per the germline V gene, CDR1 is SEHNR and CDR2 is FQNEAQ (reference sequence). This CDR3 reads CASSLGQSFEAFF. CDR3 DNA: TGTGCCAGCAGCTTGGGACAGTCATTTGAAGCTTTCTTT.

V is TRBV13 and J is TRBJ2-5; D might be TRBD1 or TRBD2, each matching 5 bases. CDR1 and CDR2 (germline): PRHDT, FYEKMQ (reference sequence). CDR3 length: 15 residues. V was cut by 5 bases and J by 7 bases, with 20 bases left in between. The CDR3 nucleotides read TGTGCCAGCAGCCCACCGGGACCCTCGGACGGGACCCAGTACTTC. It is translated as CASSPPGPSDGTQYF.

This rearrangement joins TRBV5-6 to TRBJ2-1; no clear D. Per germline, CDR1 SGHDT and CDR2 YYEEEE. The ends were cut back, 4 bases at V and 5 bases at J, with 4 bases in the middle. The CDR3 totals 11 residues. As DNA, the CDR3 is TGTGCCAGCAGCCAAAACAATGAGCAGTTCTTC. Encoded protein: CASSQNNEQFF.

The chain has TRBV5-1 and TRBJ2-7; D possibly corresponds to TRBD2 (6 bases). The CDR3 runs 16 residues. Trimming left V 1 base short and J 6 bases short, with 20 bases between. Germline CDR1 SGHRS, CDR2 YFSETQ. The CDR3 DNA follows: TGCGCCAGCAGCTTGAAACTAGCCGGAGATATTGGCGAGCAGTACTTC. Translation: CASSLKLAGDIGEQYF.